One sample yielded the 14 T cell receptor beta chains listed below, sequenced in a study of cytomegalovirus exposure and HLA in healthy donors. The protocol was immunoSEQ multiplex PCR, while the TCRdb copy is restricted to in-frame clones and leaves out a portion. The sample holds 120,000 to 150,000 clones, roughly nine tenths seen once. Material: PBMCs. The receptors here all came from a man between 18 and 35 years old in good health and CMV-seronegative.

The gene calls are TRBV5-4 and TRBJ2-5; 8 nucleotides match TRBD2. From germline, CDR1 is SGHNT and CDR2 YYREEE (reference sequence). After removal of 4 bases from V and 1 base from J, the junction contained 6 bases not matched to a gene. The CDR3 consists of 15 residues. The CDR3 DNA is TGTGCCAGCAGCCTCGGGGGGGCTGTCCAAGAGACCCAGTACTTC. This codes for CASSLGGAVQETQYF.

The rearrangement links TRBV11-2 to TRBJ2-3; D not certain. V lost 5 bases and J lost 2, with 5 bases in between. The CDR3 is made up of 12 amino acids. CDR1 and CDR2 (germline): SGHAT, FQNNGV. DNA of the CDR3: TGTGCCAGCAGCAGCAACACAGATACGCAGTATTTT. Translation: CASSSNTDTQYF.

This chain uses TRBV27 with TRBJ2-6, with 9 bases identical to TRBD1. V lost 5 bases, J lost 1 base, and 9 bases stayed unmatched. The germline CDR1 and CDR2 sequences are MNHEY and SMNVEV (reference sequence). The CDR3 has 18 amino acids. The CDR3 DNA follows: TGTGCCAGCAGTACCCGGGACAGGGCACAATCTGGGGCCAACGTCCTGACTTTC. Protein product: CASSTRDRAQSGANVLTF.

In DNA form, the CDR3 reads TGTGCCAGCAGCCCCATAAGCGGGGGGGCCACCGGGGAGCTGTTTTTT. Translated, it gives CASSPISGGATGELFF. This chain uses TRBV11-2 with TRBJ2-2; 10 bases are a match to TRBD2. This CDR3 has 16 amino acids. V trimming: 5 bases; J trimming: 4 bases; junction bases outside the gene matches: 7. The germline V gene encodes CDR1 SGHAT and CDR2 FQNNGV.

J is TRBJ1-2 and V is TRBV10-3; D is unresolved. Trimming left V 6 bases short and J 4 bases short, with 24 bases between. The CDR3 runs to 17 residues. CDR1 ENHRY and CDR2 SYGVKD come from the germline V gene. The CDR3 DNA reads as TGTGCCATCAGAACGACGGCTTCGGGTGATAGAGGCTATGGCTACACCTTC. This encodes CAIRTTASGDRGYGYTF.

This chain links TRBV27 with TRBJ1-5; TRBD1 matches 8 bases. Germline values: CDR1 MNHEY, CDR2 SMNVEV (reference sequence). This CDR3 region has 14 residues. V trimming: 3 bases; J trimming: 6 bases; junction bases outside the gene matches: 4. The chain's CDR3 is CASSLDREAQPQHF. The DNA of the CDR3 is TGTGCCAGCAGTTTGGACAGGGAGGCTCAGCCCCAGCATTTT.

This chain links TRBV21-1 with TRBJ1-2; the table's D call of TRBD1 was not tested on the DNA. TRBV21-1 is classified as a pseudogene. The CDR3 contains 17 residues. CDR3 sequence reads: CAGRAFPTYRVDYGYTF. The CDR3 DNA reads TGTGCCGGCCGGGCCTTCCCAACTTACAGGGTTGACTATGGCTACACCTTC.

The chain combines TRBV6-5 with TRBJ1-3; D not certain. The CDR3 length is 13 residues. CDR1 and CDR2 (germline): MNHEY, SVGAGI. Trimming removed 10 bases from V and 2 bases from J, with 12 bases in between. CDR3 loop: CATLDLPGNTIYF. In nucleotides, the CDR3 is TGTGCCACCCTCGACTTGCCTGGAAACACCATATATTTT.

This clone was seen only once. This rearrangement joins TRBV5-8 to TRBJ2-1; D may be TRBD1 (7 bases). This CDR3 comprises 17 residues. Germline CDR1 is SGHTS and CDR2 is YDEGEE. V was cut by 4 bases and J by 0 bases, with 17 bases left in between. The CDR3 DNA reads TGTGCCAGCAGCACAGGACAGGACGGGAGCTCCTACAATGAGCAGTTCTTC. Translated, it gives CASSTGQDGSSYNEQFF.

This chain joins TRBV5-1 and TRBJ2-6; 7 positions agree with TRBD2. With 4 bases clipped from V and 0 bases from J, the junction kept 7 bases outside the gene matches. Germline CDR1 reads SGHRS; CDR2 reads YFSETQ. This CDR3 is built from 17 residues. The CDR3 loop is CASSTGEGYSGANVLTF. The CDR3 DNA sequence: TGCGCCAGCAGCACGGGGGAGGGGTACTCTGGGGCCAACGTCCTGACTTTC. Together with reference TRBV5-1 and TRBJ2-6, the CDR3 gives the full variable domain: KAGVTQTPRYLIKTRGQQVTLSCSPISGHRSVSWYQQTPGQGLQFLFEYFSETQRNKGNFPGRFSGRQFSNSRSEMNVSTLELGDSALYLCASSTGEGYSGANVLTFGAGSRLTVL.

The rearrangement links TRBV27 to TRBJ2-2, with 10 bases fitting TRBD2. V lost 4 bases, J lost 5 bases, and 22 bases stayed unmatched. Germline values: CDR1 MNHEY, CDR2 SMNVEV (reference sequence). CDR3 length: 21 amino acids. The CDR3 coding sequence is TGTGCCAGCAGTTCTCCCCTTAGACTAGCGGGCGTAGGCCTGATAACCGGGGAGCTGTTTTTT. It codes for CASSSPLRLAGVGLITGELFF.

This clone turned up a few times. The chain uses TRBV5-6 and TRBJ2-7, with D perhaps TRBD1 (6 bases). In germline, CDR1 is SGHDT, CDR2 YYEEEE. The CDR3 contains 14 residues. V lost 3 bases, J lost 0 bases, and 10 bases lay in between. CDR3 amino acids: CASSWTVSSYEQYF. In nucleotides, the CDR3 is TGTGCCAGCAGCTGGACAGTGAGCTCCTACGAGCAGTACTTC.

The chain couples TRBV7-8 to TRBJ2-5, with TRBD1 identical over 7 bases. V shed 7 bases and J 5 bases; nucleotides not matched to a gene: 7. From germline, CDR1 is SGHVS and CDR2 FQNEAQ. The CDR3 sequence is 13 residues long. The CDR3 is CASNERGHETQYF. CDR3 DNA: TGTGCCAGCAACGAGAGGGGGCACGAGACCCAGTACTTC.

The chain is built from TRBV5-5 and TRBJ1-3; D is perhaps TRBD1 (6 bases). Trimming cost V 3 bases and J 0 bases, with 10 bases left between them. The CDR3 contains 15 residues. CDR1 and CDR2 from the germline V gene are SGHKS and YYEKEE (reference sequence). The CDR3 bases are TGTGCCAGCAGCTCAAACAGGGTCTCTGGAAACACCATATATTTT. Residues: CASSSNRVSGNTIYF.